This T cell receptor beta chain was found in a study of Tregs in tolerant kidney transplant recipients. Only in-frame clones appear in the TCRdb table, and some are missing; sequencing was by immunoSEQ multiplex PCR. This sample carries about 19,000 clones, about three fifths of them seen once, and the ten largest clones take approximately 3.4%. The CDR3 is 15 residues long. V was trimmed by 3 bases and J by 4 bases, leaving 10 bases between them. Per the germline V gene, CDR1 is MNHEY and CDR2 is SMNVEV (reference sequence). With respect to this clone: Its antigen is still unknown.

The TCR sequence derives from a human donor in good health. This sequence joins TRBV27 and TRBJ1-6, with a tentative D call TRBD1 (5 bases). Sequencing was carried out using Tregs from blood cultured with allogeneic cells. The CDR3 DNA reads as TGTGCCAGCAGTTTGGGGGATGGATATAATTCACCCCTCCACTTT. This translates into CASSLGDGYNSPLHF.